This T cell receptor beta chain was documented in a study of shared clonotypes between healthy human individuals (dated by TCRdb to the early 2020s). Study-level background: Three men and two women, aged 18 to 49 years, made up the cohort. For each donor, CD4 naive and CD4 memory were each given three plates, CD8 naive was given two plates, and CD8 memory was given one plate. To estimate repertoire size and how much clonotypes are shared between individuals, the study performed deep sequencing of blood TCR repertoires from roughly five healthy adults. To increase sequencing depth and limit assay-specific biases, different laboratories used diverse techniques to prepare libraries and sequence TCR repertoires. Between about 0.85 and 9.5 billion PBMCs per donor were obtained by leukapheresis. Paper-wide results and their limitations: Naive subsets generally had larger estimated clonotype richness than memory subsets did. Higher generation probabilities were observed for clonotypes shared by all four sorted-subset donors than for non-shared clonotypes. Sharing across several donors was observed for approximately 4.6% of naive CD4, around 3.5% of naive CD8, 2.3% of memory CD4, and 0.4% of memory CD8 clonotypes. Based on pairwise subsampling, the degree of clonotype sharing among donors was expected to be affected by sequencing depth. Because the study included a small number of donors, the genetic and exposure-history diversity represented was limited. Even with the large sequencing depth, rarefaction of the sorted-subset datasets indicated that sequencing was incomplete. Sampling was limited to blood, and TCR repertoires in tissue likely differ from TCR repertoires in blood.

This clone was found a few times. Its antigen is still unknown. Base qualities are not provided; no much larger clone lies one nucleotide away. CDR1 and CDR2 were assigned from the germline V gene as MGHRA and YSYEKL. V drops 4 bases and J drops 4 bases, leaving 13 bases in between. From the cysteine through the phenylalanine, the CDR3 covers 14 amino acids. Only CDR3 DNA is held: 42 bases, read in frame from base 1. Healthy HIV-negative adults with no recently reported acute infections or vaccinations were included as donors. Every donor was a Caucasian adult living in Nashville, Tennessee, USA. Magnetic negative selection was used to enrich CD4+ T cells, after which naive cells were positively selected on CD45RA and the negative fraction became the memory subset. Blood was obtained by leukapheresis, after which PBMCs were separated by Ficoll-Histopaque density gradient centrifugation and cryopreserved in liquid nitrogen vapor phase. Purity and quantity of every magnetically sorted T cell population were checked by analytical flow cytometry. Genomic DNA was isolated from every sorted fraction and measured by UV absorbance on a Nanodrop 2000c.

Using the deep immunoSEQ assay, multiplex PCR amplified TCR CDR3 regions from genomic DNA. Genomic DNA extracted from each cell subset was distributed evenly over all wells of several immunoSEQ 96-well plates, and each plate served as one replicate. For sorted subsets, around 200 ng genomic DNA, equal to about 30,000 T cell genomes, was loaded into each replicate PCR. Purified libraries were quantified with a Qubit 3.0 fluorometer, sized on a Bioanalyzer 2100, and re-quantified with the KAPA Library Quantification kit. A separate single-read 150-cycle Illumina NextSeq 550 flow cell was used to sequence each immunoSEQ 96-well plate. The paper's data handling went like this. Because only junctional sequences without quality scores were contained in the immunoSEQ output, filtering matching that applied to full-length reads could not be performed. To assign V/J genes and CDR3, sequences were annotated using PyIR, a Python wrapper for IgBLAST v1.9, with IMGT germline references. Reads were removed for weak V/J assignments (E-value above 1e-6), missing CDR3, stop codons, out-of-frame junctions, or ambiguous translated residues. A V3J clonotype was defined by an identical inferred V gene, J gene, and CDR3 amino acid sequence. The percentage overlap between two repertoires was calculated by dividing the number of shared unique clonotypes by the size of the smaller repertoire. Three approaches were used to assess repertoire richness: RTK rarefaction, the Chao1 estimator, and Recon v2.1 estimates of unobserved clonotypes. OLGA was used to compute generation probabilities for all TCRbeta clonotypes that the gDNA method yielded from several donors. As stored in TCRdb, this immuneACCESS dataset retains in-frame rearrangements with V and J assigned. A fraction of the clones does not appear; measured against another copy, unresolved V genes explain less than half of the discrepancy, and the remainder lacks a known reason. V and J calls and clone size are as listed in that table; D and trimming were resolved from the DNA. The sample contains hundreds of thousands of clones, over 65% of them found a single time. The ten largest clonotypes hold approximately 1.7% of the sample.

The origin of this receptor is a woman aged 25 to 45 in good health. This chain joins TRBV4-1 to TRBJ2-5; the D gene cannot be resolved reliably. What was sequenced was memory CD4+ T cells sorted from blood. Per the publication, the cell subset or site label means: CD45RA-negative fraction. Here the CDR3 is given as CASSPQEVGETQYF. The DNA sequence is TGCGCCAGCAGCCCTCAGGAAGTTGGAGAGACCCAGTACTTC.